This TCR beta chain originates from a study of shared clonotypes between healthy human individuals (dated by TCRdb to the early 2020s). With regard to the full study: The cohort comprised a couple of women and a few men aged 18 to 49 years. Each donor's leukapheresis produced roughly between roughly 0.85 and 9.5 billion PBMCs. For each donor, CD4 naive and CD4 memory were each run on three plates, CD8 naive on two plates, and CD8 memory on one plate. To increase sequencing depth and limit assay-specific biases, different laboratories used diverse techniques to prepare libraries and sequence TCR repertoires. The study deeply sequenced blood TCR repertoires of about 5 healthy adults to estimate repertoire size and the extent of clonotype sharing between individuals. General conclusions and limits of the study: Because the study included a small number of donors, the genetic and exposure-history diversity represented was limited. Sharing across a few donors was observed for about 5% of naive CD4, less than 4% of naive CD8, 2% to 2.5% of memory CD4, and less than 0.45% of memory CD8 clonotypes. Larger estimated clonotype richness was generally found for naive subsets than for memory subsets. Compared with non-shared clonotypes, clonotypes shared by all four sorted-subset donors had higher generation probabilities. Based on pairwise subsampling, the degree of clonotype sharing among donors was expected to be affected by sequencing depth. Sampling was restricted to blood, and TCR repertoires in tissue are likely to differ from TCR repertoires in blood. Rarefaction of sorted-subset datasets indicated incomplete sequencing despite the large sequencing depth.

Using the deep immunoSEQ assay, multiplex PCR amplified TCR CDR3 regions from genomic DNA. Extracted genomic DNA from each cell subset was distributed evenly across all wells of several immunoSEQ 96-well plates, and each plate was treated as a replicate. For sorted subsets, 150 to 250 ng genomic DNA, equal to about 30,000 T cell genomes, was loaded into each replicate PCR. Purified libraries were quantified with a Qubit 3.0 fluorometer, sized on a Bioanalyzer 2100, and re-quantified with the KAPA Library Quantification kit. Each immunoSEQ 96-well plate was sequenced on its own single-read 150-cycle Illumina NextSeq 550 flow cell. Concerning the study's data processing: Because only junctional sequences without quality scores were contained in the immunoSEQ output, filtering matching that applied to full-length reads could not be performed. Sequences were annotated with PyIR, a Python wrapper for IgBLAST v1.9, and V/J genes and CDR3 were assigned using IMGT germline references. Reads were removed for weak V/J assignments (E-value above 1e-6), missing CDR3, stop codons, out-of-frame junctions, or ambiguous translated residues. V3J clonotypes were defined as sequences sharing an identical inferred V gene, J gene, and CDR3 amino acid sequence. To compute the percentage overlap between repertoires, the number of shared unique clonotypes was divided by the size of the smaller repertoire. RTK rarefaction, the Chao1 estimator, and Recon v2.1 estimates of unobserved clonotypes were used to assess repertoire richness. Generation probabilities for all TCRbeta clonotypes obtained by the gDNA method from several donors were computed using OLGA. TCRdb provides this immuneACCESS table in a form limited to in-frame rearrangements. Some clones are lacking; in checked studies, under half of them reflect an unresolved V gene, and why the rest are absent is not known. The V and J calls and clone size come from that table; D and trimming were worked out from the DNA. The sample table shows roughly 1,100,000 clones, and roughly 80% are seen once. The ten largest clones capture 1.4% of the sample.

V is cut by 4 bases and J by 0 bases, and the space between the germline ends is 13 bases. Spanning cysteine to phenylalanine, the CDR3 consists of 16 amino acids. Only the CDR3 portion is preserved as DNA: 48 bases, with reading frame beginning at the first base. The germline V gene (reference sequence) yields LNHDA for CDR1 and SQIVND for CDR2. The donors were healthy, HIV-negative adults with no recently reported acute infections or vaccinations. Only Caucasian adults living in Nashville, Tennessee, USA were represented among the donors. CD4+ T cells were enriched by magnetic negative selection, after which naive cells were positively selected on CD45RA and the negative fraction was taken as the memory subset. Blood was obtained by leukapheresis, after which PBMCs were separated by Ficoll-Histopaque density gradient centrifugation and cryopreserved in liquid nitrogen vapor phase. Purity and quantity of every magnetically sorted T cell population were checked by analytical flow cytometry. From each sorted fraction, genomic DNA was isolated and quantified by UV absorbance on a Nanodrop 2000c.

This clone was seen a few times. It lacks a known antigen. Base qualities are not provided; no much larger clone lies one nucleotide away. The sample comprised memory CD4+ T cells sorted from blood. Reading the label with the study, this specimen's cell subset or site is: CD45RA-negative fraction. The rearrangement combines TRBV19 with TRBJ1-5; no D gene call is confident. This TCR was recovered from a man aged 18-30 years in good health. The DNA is TGTGCCAGTAGTACCTTCTCGTCGGGTAGCAATCAGCCCCAGCATTTT. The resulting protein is CASSTFSSGSNQPQHF. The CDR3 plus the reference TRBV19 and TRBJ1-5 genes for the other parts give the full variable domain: DGGITQSPKYLFRKEGQNVTLSCEQNLNHDAMYWYRQDPGQGLRLIYYSQIVNDFQKGDIAEGYSVSREKKESFPLTVTSAQKNPTAFYLCASSTFSSGSNQPQHFGDGTRLSIL.